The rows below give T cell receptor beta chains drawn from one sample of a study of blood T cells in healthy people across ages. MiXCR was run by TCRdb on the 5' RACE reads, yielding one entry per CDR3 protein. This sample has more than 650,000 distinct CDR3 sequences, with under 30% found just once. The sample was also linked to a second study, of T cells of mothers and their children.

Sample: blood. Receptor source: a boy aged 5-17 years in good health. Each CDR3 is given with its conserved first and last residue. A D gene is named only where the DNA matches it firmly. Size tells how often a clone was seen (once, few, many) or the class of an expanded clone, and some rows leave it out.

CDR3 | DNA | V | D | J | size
CSARDPGINSYEQYF | TGCAGTGCTAGAGATCCAGGAATTAACTCCTACGAGCAGTACTTC | TRBV20-1 | NA | TRBJ2-7 | NA
CASSEPRLAGGQYEQYF | TGCGCCAGCAGTGAGCCGCGCTTAGCGGGGGGGCAGTACGAGCAGTACTTC | TRBV10-2 | TRBD2 | TRBJ2-7 | few
CSVERATGDEAFF | TGCAGCGTTGAGCGGGCTACTGGTGATGAAGCTTTCTTT | TRBV29-1 | NA | TRBJ1-1 | few
CAWSADRVYGYTF | TGTGCCTGGAGCGCGGACAGGGTCTATGGCTACACCTTC | TRBV30 | TRBD1 | TRBJ1-2 | NA
CASSPGQGIIFQETQYF | TGTGCCAGCAGCCCGGGACAGGGGATCATCTTCCAAGAGACCCAGTACTTC | TRBV5-5 | TRBD1 | TRBJ2-5 | NA
CASSLLHSPGVPDTQYF | TGTGCCAGCAGTTTATTACATTCGCCAGGGGTCCCAGATACGCAGTATTTT | TRBV27 | NA | TRBJ2-3 | NA
CASSPTPPEGTNEKLFF | TGTGCCAGCAGCCCGACTCCTCCGGAGGGGACTAATGAAAAACTGTTTTTT | TRBV7-6 | NA | TRBJ1-4 | NA
CSVGQGTDTQYF | TGCAGCGTTGGACAGGGGACAGATACGCAGTATTTT | TRBV29-1 | TRBD1 | TRBJ2-3 | few
CASSQDRAEQYF | TGTGCCAGCAGTCAGGACAGGGCCGAGCAGTACTTC | TRBV28 | TRBD1 | TRBJ2-7 | NA
CASSQQGQFYNEQFF | TGTGCCAGTAGCCAACAGGGACAGTTCTACAATGAGCAGTTCTTC | TRBV19 | TRBD1 | TRBJ2-1 | NA
CASSPGTYSKDIQYF | TGTGCCAGCAGCCCGGGGACGTATTCGAAGGACATTCAGTACTTC | TRBV3-1 | NA | TRBJ2-4 | NA
CSATYQETQYF | TGCAGTGCCACGTACCAAGAGACCCAGTACTTC | TRBV20-1 | NA | TRBJ2-5 | NA
CSVEGTVYGYTF | TGCAGCGTTGAAGGCACAGTCTATGGCTACACCTTC | TRBV29-1 | NA | TRBJ1-2 | few
CASTETPIRYEQYF | TGTGCCAGCACGGAGACACCCATTCGCTACGAGCAGTACTTC | TRBV2 | NA | TRBJ2-7 | NA
CAISGVQGNTEAFF | TGTGCCATCTCCGGGGTACAGGGAAACACTGAGGCTTTCTTT | TRBV10-3 | NA | TRBJ1-1 | few
CASRVFPTGLEQYF | TGCGCCAGCAGGGTCTTCCCGACGGGCCTCGAGCAGTACTTC | TRBV4-1 | NA | TRBJ2-7 | NA
CASSPGVWSEKLFF | TGTGCCAGCAGCCCGGGGGTGTGGAGTGAAAAACTGTTTTTT | TRBV12-3/TRBV12-4 | NA | TRBJ1-4 | few
CASSPREVGNTIYF | TGCGCCAGCAGCCCCCGAGAAGTTGGAAACACCATATATTTT | TRBV4-1 | NA | TRBJ1-3 | NA
CASSPTAYLSKNIQYF | TGTGCCAGCAGTCCCACAGCGTACCTATCCAAAAACATTCAGTACTTC | TRBV12-3/TRBV12-4 | NA | TRBJ2-4 | NA
CASSVFEGTYNEQFF | TGTGCCAGCAGCGTATTTGAGGGAACTTACAATGAGCAGTTCTTC | TRBV9 | NA | TRBJ2-1 | NA
CASSSPTGIIGQPQHF | TGTGCCAGCAGTTCCCCGACAGGGATAATTGGGCAGCCCCAGCATTTT | TRBV12-3/TRBV12-4 | TRBD1 | TRBJ1-5 | NA
CAISVGTRQRETQYF | TGTGCCATCAGTGTGGGGACACGCCAACGGGAGACCCAGTACTTC | TRBV10-3 | NA | TRBJ2-5 | NA
CASSLLTSLRTDTQYF | TGTGCCAGCAGCTTGCTGACATCCCTTCGGACAGATACGCAGTATTTT | TRBV5-5 | NA | TRBJ2-3 | NA
CASSQTSGGKNIQYF | TGTGCCAGCAGCCAGACCTCAGGCGGCAAAAACATTCAGTACTTC | TRBV12-3/TRBV12-4 | NA | TRBJ2-4 | NA
CAGRPGGSGNTIYF | TGTGCCGGCAGGCCGGGGGGATCTGGAAACACCATATATTTT | TRBV27 | NA | TRBJ1-3 | NA
CASSPAADYSYEQYF | TGTGCCAGCAGCCCGGCAGCGGATTACTCCTACGAGCAGTACTTC | TRBV6-5 | NA | TRBJ2-7 | NA
CAISGGKVGQETQYF | TGTGCCATCAGTGGGGGGAAGGTTGGCCAAGAGACCCAGTACTTC | TRBV10-3 | NA | TRBJ2-5 | many